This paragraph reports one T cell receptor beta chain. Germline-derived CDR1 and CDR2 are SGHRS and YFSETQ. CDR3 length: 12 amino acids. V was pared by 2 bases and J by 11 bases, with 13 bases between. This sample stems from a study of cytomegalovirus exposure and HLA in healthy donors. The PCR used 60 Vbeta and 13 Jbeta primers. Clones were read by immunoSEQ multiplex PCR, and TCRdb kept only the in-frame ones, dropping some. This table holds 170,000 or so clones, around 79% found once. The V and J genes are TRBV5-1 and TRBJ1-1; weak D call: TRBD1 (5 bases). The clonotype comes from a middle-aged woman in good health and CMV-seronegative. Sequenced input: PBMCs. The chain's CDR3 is CASSFPGDGAFF. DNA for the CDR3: TGCGCCAGCAGCTTCCCGGGGGACGGGGCTTTCTTT.